This T cell receptor beta chain originates from a study of blood T cell repertoires in COVID-19. From germline, CDR1 is MNHEY and CDR2 SVGAGI. The CDR3 covers 15 residues. V shed 2 bases and J 8 bases; nucleotides not matched to a gene: 9. Repertoires were generated with immunoSEQ multiplex PCR, while TCRdb's copy carries only in-frame clones and drops some. The sample has around 240,000 clones; 80% to 90% are singletons. This receptor was identified in a middle-aged man with acute or convalescent COVID-19. The chain couples TRBV6-5 to TRBJ1-3; the match to TRBD1 covers 7 bases. What was sequenced was peripheral blood. This chain's CDR3 is CASSYLGQASDTIYF. The CDR3 nucleotides are TGTGCCAGCAGTTACCTAGGACAGGCGTCGGACACCATATATTTT.